This entry is about one T cell receptor (beta chain). The antigen is unknown. This specimen comes from a study of T cell responses to AZD1222 COVID-19 vaccine. Overall study results and limits: Clonal diversity was possibly underestimated, and the donors were mostly white British, with more females.

The table came from immunoSEQ multiplex PCR; TCRdb's copy has only in-frame clones and leaves some out. This table has more than 65,000 clones, 80% to 90% appearing once. Trimming left V 4 bases short and J 2 bases short, with 15 bases between. Germline CDR1 reads ENHRY; CDR2 reads SYGVKD. The CDR3 runs 15 residues. The chain is built from TRBV10-3 and TRBJ2-7; possible D gene TRBD1, 7 bases. Sample: peripheral blood, taken 28 days after the second AZD1222 dose. The TCR originated in an adult who received the AZD1222 COVID-19 vaccine. For the CDR3, the DNA is TGTGCCATCAGTGGGCGGGACAGCTTTACCTACGAGCAGTACTTC. It translates to CAISGRDSFTYEQYF.